A single sample is the source of the 27 T cell receptor beta chains below, sequenced in a study of cytomegalovirus exposure and HLA in healthy donors. A multiplex PCR was run with 60 Vbeta primers and 13 Jbeta primers. Only in-frame clones appear in the TCRdb table, and some are missing; sequencing was by immunoSEQ multiplex PCR. The sample includes some 180,000 clones, roughly 85% of them seen just once. Sequences were obtained from PBMCs. The receptors stem from a woman in her 50s in good health and CMV-seronegative.

This rearrangement joins TRBV2 to TRBJ2-1; the match to TRBD2 covers 14 bases. The junction had 6 bases not matched to a gene; V was cut back by 4 bases and J by 7 bases. Per the germline V gene, CDR1 is SNHLY and CDR2 is FYNNEI. The CDR3 length is 16 residues. CDR3 coding DNA: TGTGCCAGCAGTGGGACTAGCGGGAGGCGGGGGAATGAGCAGTTCTTC. Amino acid sequence: CASSGTSGRRGNEQFF.

The rearrangement links TRBV14 to TRBJ1-3; D is perhaps TRBD1 (5 bases). V shed 1 base and J shed 10 bases, with 14 bases lying between them. The CDR3 loop spans 14 amino acids. In germline, CDR1 is SGHDN, CDR2 FVKESK. The CDR3 coding sequence is TGTGCCAGCAGCCAAGTGGCAGGGCCAGGAACCATATATTTT. This codes for CASSQVAGPGTIYF.

The chain recombines TRBV4-3 with TRBJ2-1, with TRBD2 identical over 10 bases. V lost 2 bases, J lost 0 bases, and 4 bases stayed unmatched. The length of the CDR3 is 17 residues. Germline V gene data show CDR1 as LGHNA and CDR2 as YSLEER. The CDR3 coding sequence is TGCGCCAGCAGCCAACCTAGCGGGGGCGGCTCCTACAATGAGCAGTTCTTC. It yields the protein CASSQPSGGGSYNEQFF.

This chain joins TRBV6-1 and TRBJ2-2; D ambiguous. The CDR3 sequence is 16 residues long. Trimming took off 4 bases at V and 1 base at J, with 13 bases between the two ends. From germline, CDR1 is MNHNS and CDR2 SASEGT. The CDR3 DNA follows: TGTGCCAGCAGTGCCCTCCTAAGTCTGAACACCGGGGAGCTGTTTTTT. Its translation: CASSALLSLNTGELFF.

V gene TRBV5-5 combines with J gene TRBJ2-1; possible D gene TRBD2, 5 bases. CDR3 length: 12 residues. CDR1 SGHKS and CDR2 YYEKEE come from the germline V gene (reference sequence). Trimming took off 5 bases at V and 7 bases at J, with 10 bases between the two ends. The CDR3 DNA reads as TGTGCCAGCAGGGTTAGGACTAATGAGCAGTTCTTC. Translated, it gives CASRVRTNEQFF.

The rearrangement links TRBV27 to TRBJ1-1, with D possibly TRBD1 on 5 matching bases. V dropped 5 bases and J dropped 3 bases, with 16 bases sitting between them. Germline assignment: CDR1 MNHEY and CDR2 SMNVEV (reference sequence). This CDR3 is 15 amino acids long. The CDR3 nucleotides are TGTGCCAGCAGTCCCCCCTGGGGGGACTACACTGAAGCTTTCTTT. The encoded protein is CASSPPWGDYTEAFF.

This clone was observed once. V is TRBV15 and J is TRBJ2-2; TRBD1 matches 10 bases. The V and J ends lost 5 bases and 2 bases, in that order; junction bases with no gene match: 8. The CDR3 totals 17 residues. CDR1 LNHNV and CDR2 YYDKDF come from the germline V gene (reference sequence). This CDR3 reads CATSGGGQGTNTGELFF. For the CDR3, the DNA is TGTGCCACCAGCGGGGGGGGACAGGGGACTAACACCGGGGAGCTGTTTTTT.

The chain carries TRBV2 and TRBJ2-7; D call uncertain. The CDR3 consists of 12 residues. CDR1 is SNHLY and CDR2 is FYNNEI in the germline V gene. The ends were cut back, 5 bases at V and 3 bases at J, with 8 bases in the middle. The CDR3 spells CASSYGGYEQYF. The CDR3 DNA reads as TGTGCCAGCAGTTACGGCGGCTACGAGCAGTACTTC.

This clone was detected once. Additional DNA sequences in this sample encode the identical CDR3. This chain uses TRBV27 with TRBJ1-1, with a weak D call TRBD1 (5 bases). The CDR3 covers 12 residues. V dropped 2 bases and J dropped 5 bases, with 6 bases sitting between them. The germline V gene encodes CDR1 MNHEY and CDR2 SMNVEV (reference sequence). In DNA, the CDR3 is TGTGCCAGCAGTTTACGGGGGACTGAAGCTTTCTTT. Encoded protein: CASSLRGTEAFF.

The chain carries TRBV30 and TRBJ2-4; TRBD2 matches at 7 bases. Germline V gene lookup returns CDR1 GTSNPN and CDR2 SVGIG (reference sequence). J was trimmed by 0 bases and V by 0 bases; bases with no gene match: 11. This CDR3 is built from 18 residues. Here the CDR3 DNA reads TGTGCCTGGAGTGTGGGGGGGAGCCACTCCGTAGCCAAAAACATTCAGTACTTC. This codes for CAWSVGGSHSVAKNIQYF. The variable domain in full, with the rest retrieved from reference TRBV30 and TRBJ2-4, is SQTIHQWPATLVQPVGSPLSLECTVEGTSNPNLYWYRQAAGRGLQLLFYSVGIGQISSEVPQNLSASRPQDRQFILSSKKLLLSDSGFYLCAWSVGGSHSVAKNIQYFGAGTRLSVL.

V gene TRBV27 combines with J gene TRBJ2-7, with TRBD2 matching 12 bases. The CDR3 runs to 16 residues. The germline V gene has CDR1 MNHEY and CDR2 SMNVEV (reference sequence). V lost 5 bases to trimming and J lost 6 bases; unmatched junction nucleotides: 11. CDR3 in DNA: TGTGCCAGCAGTCCCTTCCTAGCGGGAGGGCCCTCCGAGCAGTACTTC. This encodes CASSPFLAGGPSEQYF.

This sequence joins TRBV18 and TRBJ2-3; TRBD2 agrees at 11 bases. Germline values: CDR1 KGHSH, CDR2 LQKENI. Germline trimming cut 2 bases from V and 6 bases from J; bases unmatched to any gene: 10. CDR3 length: 17 residues. This chain's CDR3 is CASSPIGLAGGLDTQYF. DNA of the CDR3: TGTGCCAGCTCACCAATCGGGCTAGCGGGAGGCCTTGATACGCAGTATTTT.

The chain uses TRBV11-2 and TRBJ2-5, with 12 bases fitting TRBD2. This CDR3 comprises 15 residues. V lost 5 bases and J lost 3; bases outside the gene matches: 4. Germline V gene data show CDR1 as SGHAT and CDR2 as FQNNGV. CDR3 sequence reads: CASSKRLAGEETQYF. CDR3 sequence (DNA): TGTGCCAGCAGCAAGAGACTAGCGGGAGAAGAGACCCAGTACTTC.

This chain uses TRBV4-1 with TRBJ2-7; 11 bases agree with TRBD1. Trimming at V came to 5 bases and at J to 1 base, leaving 7 bases not matched to a gene. The CDR3 totals 16 residues. Looked up from germline, CDR1 is MGHRA and CDR2 is YSYEKL. The CDR3 is CASSNDGTGGSYEQYF. The CDR3 DNA follows: TGCGCCAGCAGCAATGACGGGACAGGGGGTTCCTACGAGCAGTACTTC.

This clone came up a few times. This chain connects TRBV27 to TRBJ2-3; 8 bases are a match to TRBD2. Germline CDR1 is MNHEY and CDR2 is SMNVEV (reference sequence). The CDR3 covers 14 residues. Trimming cost V 6 bases and J 5 bases; bases outside gene matches: 7. CDR3 DNA sequence: TGTGCCAGCAGGGCGAAGCGGGAGAAAGATACGCAGTATTTT. This codes for CASRAKREKDTQYF.

This chain uses TRBV5-6 with TRBJ2-3; a weak D match, TRBD2 (5 bases). Germline V gene sequence: CDR1 SGHDT, CDR2 YYEEEE. V lost 6 bases to trimming and J lost 4 bases, with 18 bases between them. This CDR3 is 15 amino acids long. The CDR3 DNA sequence: TGTGCCAGCACCCAGACACTCACGAGGGCAGATACGCAGTATTTT. This gives the protein CASTQTLTRADTQYF.

This clone was observed a single time. The chain links TRBV2 to TRBJ2-1; D unclear. This CDR3 is built from 13 residues. CDR1 and CDR2 (germline): SNHLY, FYNNEI. The V end was cut by 5 bases, the J end by 8 bases, with 13 bases between. CDR3 residues: CASSSRSRHEQFF. In nucleotides, the CDR3 is TGTGCCAGCAGTTCTAGGAGCCGCCATGAGCAGTTCTTC. The full variable domain, rest sourced from reference TRBV2 and TRBJ2-1, is EPEVTQTPSHQVTQMGQEVILRCVPISNHLYFYWYRQILGQKVEFLVSFYNNEISEKSEIFDDQFSVERPDGSNFTLKIRSTKLEDSAMYFCASSSRSRHEQFFGPGTRLTVL.

In the case of this clone: In the same sample, other DNA sequences code for this CDR3. The V call is TRBV28, the J call TRBJ1-5; the match to TRBD1 covers 9 bases. The junction had 1 base not matched to a gene; V was cut back by 0 bases and J by 4 bases. Looked up from germline, CDR1 is MDHEN and CDR2 is SYDVKM. This CDR3 is built from 15 residues. The CDR3 DNA sequence: TGTGCCAGCAGTTTATGGGGACAGGGAAATCAGCCCCAGCATTTT. Its protein is CASSLWGQGNQPQHF.

A single count supports this clone. The chain has TRBV27 and TRBJ1-6, with 7 bases identical to TRBD1. The germline CDR1 and CDR2 sequences are MNHEY and SMNVEV (reference sequence). The length of the CDR3 is 14 residues. V was pared by 6 bases and J by 6 bases, with 5 bases of the junction left unmatched. Here the CDR3 DNA reads TGTGCCAGCAGAAAGACAGGGACTAATTCACCCCTCCACTTT. It codes for CASRKTGTNSPLHF.

The chain has TRBV18 and TRBJ2-7; no clear D. V was cut by 3 bases and J by 0 bases, with 9 bases left in between. Germline values: CDR1 KGHSH, CDR2 LQKENI. The CDR3 runs to 14 residues. Here the CDR3 reads CASSPQVNSYEQYF. The CDR3 DNA follows: TGTGCCAGCTCACCTCAGGTTAACTCCTACGAGCAGTACTTC.

V and J are TRBV4-2 and TRBJ1-5; D possibly corresponds to TRBD1 (6 bases). With 0 bases removed from V and 7 bases from J, the gap between germline ends came to 19 bases. This CDR3 spans 17 amino acids. The germline CDR1 and CDR2 sequences are LGHNA and YNFKEQ. For the CDR3, the DNA is TGTGCCAGCAGCCAAGATGGGCAGGGGCGAGGACTCCAGCCCCAGCATTTT. The encoded protein is CASSQDGQGRGLQPQHF.

This clone was counted a few times. The rearrangement links TRBV28 to TRBJ1-2, with unresolved D. The V and J ends lost 10 bases and 8 bases respectively, with 20 bases between them. CDR3 length equals 13 residues. CDR1 MDHEN and CDR2 SYDVKM come from the germline V gene. CDR3 DNA sequence: TGTGCCACCCATCTAGAGGGATTCCGCGGCTACACCTTC. Translation gives CATHLEGFRGYTF.

The gene calls are TRBV4-3 and TRBJ2-3, with D possibly matching TRBD2 (6 bases). The CDR3 is made up of 14 amino acids. Germline CDR1 LGHNA, CDR2 YSLEER. V lost 1 base and J 5 bases, leaving 10 bases between the germline ends. The CDR3 bases are TGCGCCAGCAGCCAAGGACTAGTTGGAGATACGCAGTATTTT. It yields the protein CASSQGLVGDTQYF.

This chain connects TRBV6-5 to TRBJ1-1; D may be TRBD1 (5 bases). V shed 4 bases and J shed 10 bases, with 16 bases lying between them. This CDR3 has 13 residues. In germline, CDR1 is MNHEY, CDR2 SVGAGI. The CDR3 coding sequence is TGTGCCAGCAGTTCCACCCAGGGAAAATCAGCTTTCTTT. It codes for CASSSTQGKSAFF.

J is TRBJ2-1 and V is TRBV19; D perhaps matches TRBD1 (5 bases). Germline assignment: CDR1 LNHDA and CDR2 SQIVND (reference sequence). There are 13 residues in the CDR3. The germline V and J ends were trimmed by 6 bases and 5 bases, with 11 bases remaining between them. CDR3 in DNA: TGTGCCAGTAGCACCGACAGCCACAATGAGCAGTTCTTC. It specifies CASSTDSHNEQFF.

A few counts support this clone. V usage is TRBV5-1 and J usage is TRBJ1-2, with 7 bases identical to TRBD1. The CDR3 has 12 residues. The germline CDR1 and CDR2 sequences are SGHRS and YFSETQ. The trim removed 3 bases at V and 7 bases at J, leaving 3 bases unmatched. The CDR3 protein is CASSYDRVGYTF. Written as DNA, the CDR3 is TGCGCCAGCAGCTACGACAGGGTTGGCTACACCTTC. Looking up the rest from reference TRBV5-1 and TRBJ1-2 gives the full variable domain: KAGVTQTPRYLIKTRGQQVTLSCSPISGHRSVSWYQQTPGQGLQFLFEYFSETQRNKGNFPGRFSGRQFSNSRSEMNVSTLELGDSALYLCASSYDRVGYTFGSGTRLTVV.

The chain employs TRBV29-1 and TRBJ2-1; 11 nucleotides agree with TRBD2. Per the germline V gene, CDR1 is SQVTM and CDR2 is ANQGSEA. With V trimmed by 4 bases and J by 7 bases, 15 bases remained unmatched. The CDR3 has 17 amino acids. CDR3 residues: CSVGGLAGGSLRNEQFF. In DNA, the CDR3 is TGCAGCGTTGGAGGCCTAGCGGGAGGCTCCTTGCGGAATGAGCAGTTCTTC.